A single sample gave rise to the 27 T cell receptor beta chains below, sequenced in a study of shared clonotypes between healthy human individuals. Method: immunoSEQ multiplex PCR; TCRdb's copy keeps in-frame clones and lacks some. This sample has approximately 1.5 million clones, with 95% to 99% found just once. Sequencing was carried out using naive CD4+ T cells sorted from blood. Subset given: CD45RA+ positively selected. The receptors shown here come from a man in his thirties or forties in good health.

The chain's CDR3 is CAIGGTWYTGELFF. The CDR3 DNA is TGTGCTATCGGGGGAACTTGGTATACCGGGGAGCTGTTTTTT. The rearrangement joins TRBV2 to TRBJ2-2; D perhaps matches TRBD2 (6 bases). The germline V gene has CDR1 SNHLY and CDR2 FYNNEI. This CDR3 comprises 14 residues.

The J gene is TRBJ2-2, the V gene TRBV9; D is ambiguous. The CDR3 runs to 16 residues. From germline, CDR1 is SGDLS and CDR2 YYNGEE. Trimming cost V 4 bases and J 4 bases, with 17 bases left between them. The CDR3 DNA reads as TGTGCCAGCAGCTACTCCGTCCCCTCTGGCACCGGGGAGCTGTTTTTT. It specifies CASSYSVPSGTGELFF. Full variable domain (missing parts from reference TRBV9 and TRBJ2-2): DSGVTQTPKHLITATGQRVTLRCSPRSGDLSVYWYQQSLDQGLQFLIQYYNGEERAKGNILERFSAQQFPDLHSELNLSSLELGDSALYFCASSYSVPSGTGELFFGEGSRLTVL.

V is TRBV5-1 and J is TRBJ2-6; 8 bases are shared with TRBD1. The CDR3 contains 17 residues. In germline, CDR1 is SGHRS, CDR2 YFSETQ. J lost 0 bases, V lost 5 bases, and 7 bases had no gene match. The CDR3 reads CASRQGQANSGANVLTF. Here the CDR3 DNA reads TGCGCCAGCAGGCAGGGACAGGCTAACTCTGGGGCCAACGTCCTGACTTTC.

The chain combines TRBV28 with TRBJ1-2; 9 bases fit TRBD1. V was clipped by 3 bases and J by 1 base; unmatched bases: 3. This CDR3 contains 15 residues. Germline-derived CDR1 and CDR2 are MDHEN and SYDVKM. The CDR3 region has the DNA TGTGCCAGCAGTTTGGGACAGGGCCTTAACTATGGCTACACCTTC. Translated, it gives CASSLGQGLNYGYTF.

The genes are TRBV19 and TRBJ1-1, with 7 positions matching TRBD1. CDR1 and CDR2 from the germline V gene are LNHDA and SQIVND (reference sequence). Trimming cost V 5 bases and J 1 base; bases outside gene matches: 7. This CDR3 contains 15 residues. DNA of the CDR3: TGTGCCAGTAGTGTCACAGGGGTCCCGAACACTGAAGCTTTCTTT. Amino acids: CASSVTGVPNTEAFF.

The chain uses TRBV14 and TRBJ1-1; D is unresolved. Germline CDR1 SGHDN, CDR2 FVKESK. This CDR3 is 16 amino acids long. Trimming stripped 1 base from V and 8 bases from J, with 20 bases between. CDR3 DNA: TGTGCCAGCAGCCAAGGAGTGCGGGCCCGGACCTTCGAAGCTTTCTTT. Protein sequence: CASSQGVRARTFEAFF.

Concerning this clone itself: Other nucleotide sequences from this sample produce the same CDR3. CDR3 nucleotide sequence: TGTGCCAGCAGCGTAGATCCTAGTGGGTCCTACAATGAGCAGTTCTTC. Protein sequence: CASSVDPSGSYNEQFF. V is TRBV9 and J is TRBJ2-1; D gene uncertain. Trimming took off 0 bases at V and 1 base at J, with 11 bases between the two ends. Germline values: CDR1 SGDLS, CDR2 YYNGEE. This CDR3 is 16 amino acids long. Drawing the rest from reference TRBV9 and TRBJ2-1, the complete variable domain is DSGVTQTPKHLITATGQRVTLRCSPRSGDLSVYWYQQSLDQGLQFLIQYYNGEERAKGNILERFSAQQFPDLHSELNLSSLELGDSALYFCASSVDPSGSYNEQFFGPGTRLTVL.

This clone was detected once. The V call is TRBV29-1, the J call TRBJ1-2, with 7 bases fitting TRBD1. This CDR3 is built from 13 residues. Germline CDR1 SQVTM, CDR2 ANQGSEA. The V gene end was trimmed by 7 bases and the J gene end by 2 bases; junction bases not matched to a gene: 7. CDR3 DNA: TGCAGCGCTTCAGGGGGGACGAACTATGGCTACACCTTC. Translation gives CSASGGTNYGYTF.

The genes are TRBV5-4 and TRBJ2-4; tentatively, D is TRBD1 (5 bases). CDR1 and CDR2 (germline): SGHNT, YYREEE (reference sequence). Trimming took 1 base from V and 4 from J, leaving 12 bases between them. The CDR3 runs 15 residues. DNA of the CDR3: TGTGCCAGCAGCTTGAAACATAACAGGAAAAACATTCAGTACTTC. It codes for CASSLKHNRKNIQYF.

The chain joins TRBV5-6 to TRBJ2-1, with 8 bases identical to TRBD2. The CDR3 consists of 15 residues. CDR1 and CDR2 (germline): SGHDT, YYEEEE. V lost 3 bases to trimming and J lost 3 bases; unmatched junction nucleotides: 5. The CDR3 sequence is CASSWRGANYNEQFF. The CDR3 coding sequence is TGTGCCAGCAGCTGGCGGGGGGCCAACTACAATGAGCAGTTCTTC.

This chain joins TRBV13 and TRBJ1-1, with a weak D call TRBD1 (5 bases). The CDR3 spans 16 residues. Trimming took off 0 bases at V and 4 bases at J, with 15 bases between the two ends. CDR1 and CDR2 (germline): PRHDT, FYEKMQ (reference sequence). CDR3 DNA: TGTGCCAGCAGCTTAGGCGGGCAGGGCAGGCCCACTGAAGCTTTCTTT. Protein sequence: CASSLGGQGRPTEAFF.

The V gene is TRBV2, the J gene TRBJ2-7; 7 bases match TRBD2. Germline V gives CDR1 SNHLY, CDR2 FYNNEI. V shed 11 bases and J 3 bases; nucleotides not matched to a gene: 7. The CDR3 sequence is 12 residues long. CDR3 in amino acids: CAGAAGSYEQYF. For the CDR3, the DNA is TGTGCCGGTGCAGCGGGAAGCTACGAGCAGTACTTC. The variable domain in full, with the rest retrieved from reference TRBV2 and TRBJ2-7, is EPEVTQTPSHQVTQMGQEVILRCVPISNHLYFYWYRQILGQKVEFLVSFYNNEISEKSEIFDDQFSVERPDGSNFTLKIRSTKLEDSAMYFCAGAAGSYEQYFGPGTRLTVT.

The CDR3 nucleotides are TGCGCCAGCAGCCCCGAAGTCCGGGCTACTGTATACAATGAGCAGTTCTTC. It codes for CASSPEVRATVYNEQFF. The chain combines TRBV4-1 with TRBJ2-1; D gene unclear. The V and J ends lost 4 bases and 4 bases respectively, with 20 bases between them. Germline V gene sequence: CDR1 MGHRA, CDR2 YSYEKL. This CDR3 contains 17 residues.

The chain has TRBV27 and TRBJ2-6; 9 bases align to TRBD1. J gave up 4 bases and V 6 bases, and 7 bases lay outside the gene matches. From germline, CDR1 is MNHEY and CDR2 SMNVEV (reference sequence). The CDR3 totals 16 residues. The CDR3 spells CASRLQGAGGANVLTF. The CDR3 bases are TGTGCCAGCAGGTTACAGGGGGCGGGCGGGGCCAACGTCCTGACTTTC. The full variable domain, rest sourced from reference TRBV27 and TRBJ2-6, is EAQVTQNPRYLITVTGKKLTVTCSQNMNHEYMSWYRQDPGLGLRQIYYSMNVEVTDKGDVPEGYKVSRKEKRNFPLILESPSPNQTSLYFCASRLQGAGGANVLTFGAGSRLTVL.

This sequence joins TRBV6-6 and TRBJ2-1; D remains unclear. The CDR3 has 13 residues. V was trimmed by 10 bases and J by 0 bases, leaving 10 bases between them. In germline, CDR1 is MNHNY, CDR2 SVGAGI (reference sequence). CDR3 sequence (DNA): TGTGCCACCCGACAAAGCTCCTACAATGAGCAGTTCTTC. Protein: CATRQSSYNEQFF.

The V gene is TRBV10-3, the J gene TRBJ1-2; TRBD1 matches 8 bases. Germline values: CDR1 ENHRY, CDR2 SYGVKD. This CDR3 region has 13 residues. V was clipped by 3 bases and J by 7 bases; unmatched bases: 4. The CDR3 sequence is CAISEAQGVGYTF. The CDR3 bases are TGTGCCATCAGTGAAGCACAGGGGGTTGGCTACACCTTC.

This rearrangement joins TRBV28 to TRBJ1-4; 9 bases map to TRBD1. Germline trimming cut 2 bases from V and 3 bases from J; bases unmatched to any gene: 4. Germline CDR1 reads MDHEN; CDR2 reads SYDVKM. This CDR3 contains 16 residues. CDR3 in amino acids: CASSLGTGLSNEKLFF. CDR3 DNA sequence: TGTGCCAGCAGTTTAGGGACAGGGTTATCTAATGAAAAACTGTTTTTT. Full variable domain (remainder filled in from reference TRBV28 and TRBJ1-4): DVKVTQSSRYLVKRTGEKVFLECVQDMDHENMFWYRQDPGLGLRLIYFSYDVKMKEKGDIPEGYSVSREKKERFSLILESASTNQTSMYLCASSLGTGLSNEKLFFGSGTQLSVL.

The chain joins TRBV9 to TRBJ2-1; TRBD2 matches 9 bases. Germline trimming cut 0 bases from V and 8 bases from J; bases unmatched to any gene: 15. The CDR3 runs to 18 residues. CDR1 and CDR2 (germline): SGDLS, YYNGEE. The CDR3 sequence: CASSVEPPGGRGGDEQFF. For the CDR3, the DNA is TGTGCCAGCAGCGTAGAACCCCCTGGCGGGAGGGGCGGGGATGAGCAGTTCTTC.

This chain joins TRBV29-1 and TRBJ1-1, with TRBD1 as a possible D gene (6 bases). The CDR3 has 18 residues. Trimming removed 7 bases at V and 1 base at J, with 28 bases between. Germline V lookup: CDR1 SQVTM, CDR2 ANQGSEA. The DNA of the CDR3 is TGCAGCGCTCAGAGGGGGGCCGCGCGTTGGGAGTCGAACACTGAAGCTTTCTTT. Translation gives CSAQRGAARWESNTEAFF.

The chain recombines TRBV7-3 with TRBJ1-1; tentatively, D is TRBD1 (6 bases). The V end was cut by 5 bases, the J end by 2 bases, with 12 bases between. The length of the CDR3 is 14 residues. Germline V gene data show CDR1 as SGHTA and CDR2 as FQGTGA. CDR3 sequence reads: CASSKSGTNTEAFF. DNA of the CDR3: TGTGCCAGCAGCAAATCCGGGACAAACACTGAAGCTTTCTTT.

The V call is TRBV7-6, the J call TRBJ2-7, with TRBD2 matching 8 bases. J gave up 3 bases and V 5 bases, and 3 bases lay outside the gene matches. The CDR3 consists of 13 residues. Germline loops: CDR1 SGHVS, CDR2 FNYEAQ. CDR3 bases: TGTGCCAGCAGCACCGGGAGGGGCTACGAGCAGTACTTC. This gives the protein CASSTGRGYEQYF.

This sequence joins TRBV2 and TRBJ1-3; 7 bases match TRBD1. The V segment lost 6 bases and the J segment 0 bases; nucleotides outside the gene matches: 5. Looked up from germline, CDR1 is SNHLY and CDR2 is FYNNEI. The CDR3 length is 15 residues. CDR3 loop: CASSLDRASGNTIYF. CDR3 coding DNA: TGTGCCAGCAGCTTAGACAGGGCCTCTGGAAACACCATATATTTT.

In nucleotides, the CDR3 is TGCGCCAGCAGCTTGGACAGGGGATGGCTATCTGGGGCCAACGTCCTGACTTTC. It yields the protein CASSLDRGWLSGANVLTF. V and J are TRBV5-1 and TRBJ2-6; 7 bases are shared with TRBD1. CDR3 size: 18 residues. Germline CDR1 reads SGHRS; CDR2 reads YFSETQ. The junction had 7 bases not matched to a gene; V was cut back by 0 bases and J by 1 base.

This chain joins TRBV5-1 and TRBJ1-2, with TRBD1 matching over 8 bases. The germline V gene has CDR1 SGHRS and CDR2 YFSETQ. J gave up 5 bases and V 3 bases, and 12 bases lay outside the gene matches. The CDR3 sequence is 16 residues long. CDR3 sequence (DNA): TGCGCCAGCAGCTCGACCGGACAGGGCCTTGGATATGGCTACACCTTC. Protein sequence: CASSSTGQGLGYGYTF.

The rearrangement uses TRBV29-1 and TRBJ2-7, with 8 bases matching TRBD2. The J segment lost 2 bases and the V segment lost 5 bases, leaving 8 bases of the junction unmatched. The germline gives CDR1 SQVTM, CDR2 ANQGSEA. This CDR3 has 14 residues. DNA for the CDR3: TGCAGCGTTTTAATGGGACTAGGGACCTACGAGCAGTACTTC. It translates to CSVLMGLGTYEQYF.

The J gene is TRBJ2-1, the V gene TRBV4-2; 10 nucleotides align to TRBD2. CDR1 is LGHNA and CDR2 is YNFKEQ in the germline V gene. The CDR3 totals 17 residues. J lost 4 bases, V lost 5 bases, and 11 bases had no gene match. CDR3 in DNA: TGTGCCAGCAGCAAGAACCCCGGGACTAGCGTATACAATGAGCAGTTCTTC. It encodes CASSKNPGTSVYNEQFF.

V and J are TRBV6-1 and TRBJ2-3, with D maybe TRBD1 (6 bases). Trimming took off 10 bases at V and 3 bases at J, with 17 bases between the two ends. Germline V lookup: CDR1 MNHNS, CDR2 SASEGT. The CDR3 consists of 14 residues. CDR3 DNA: TGTGCCACGACTCACAGGGATAGGACAGATACGCAGTATTTT. Its translation: CATTHRDRTDTQYF.